This TCR beta chain is from a study of control samples from healthy donors and cancer patients (dated by TCRdb to 2020 to 2022). Worth noting for this clone: Its antigen is currently not known. The sample holds no much larger clone one base away, and base qualities are not on file.

CDR1 and CDR2 (SGHNT, YYREEE) derive from the germline V gene (reference sequence). The CDR3 goes from the cysteine to the phenylalanine over 14 residues. The only DNA kept is the CDR3, 42 bases in frame from the first base. V sheds 4 bases and J sheds 4 bases, leaving 14 bases between their ends. Library prep was done by the immunoSEQ multiplex PCR assay. What TCRdb holds here is the immuneACCESS table cut down to in-frame rearrangements. Part of the clones is not present; checked against another copy, under half of the missing clones reflect an unresolved V gene, and the others are unexplained. The sample data list 150,000 to 200,000 clones, and around 88% of these were observed just once. The top ten hold over 1.5% of the sample.

The source material was blood. This chain joins TRBV5-4 to TRBJ1-2; the D gene cannot be named for sure. The clonotype comes from a man younger than 35 in good health. The sequenced DNA: TGTGCCAGCAGCGGAGACTCGGTTTCCTATGGCTACACCTTC. It translates to CASSGDSVSYGYTF.